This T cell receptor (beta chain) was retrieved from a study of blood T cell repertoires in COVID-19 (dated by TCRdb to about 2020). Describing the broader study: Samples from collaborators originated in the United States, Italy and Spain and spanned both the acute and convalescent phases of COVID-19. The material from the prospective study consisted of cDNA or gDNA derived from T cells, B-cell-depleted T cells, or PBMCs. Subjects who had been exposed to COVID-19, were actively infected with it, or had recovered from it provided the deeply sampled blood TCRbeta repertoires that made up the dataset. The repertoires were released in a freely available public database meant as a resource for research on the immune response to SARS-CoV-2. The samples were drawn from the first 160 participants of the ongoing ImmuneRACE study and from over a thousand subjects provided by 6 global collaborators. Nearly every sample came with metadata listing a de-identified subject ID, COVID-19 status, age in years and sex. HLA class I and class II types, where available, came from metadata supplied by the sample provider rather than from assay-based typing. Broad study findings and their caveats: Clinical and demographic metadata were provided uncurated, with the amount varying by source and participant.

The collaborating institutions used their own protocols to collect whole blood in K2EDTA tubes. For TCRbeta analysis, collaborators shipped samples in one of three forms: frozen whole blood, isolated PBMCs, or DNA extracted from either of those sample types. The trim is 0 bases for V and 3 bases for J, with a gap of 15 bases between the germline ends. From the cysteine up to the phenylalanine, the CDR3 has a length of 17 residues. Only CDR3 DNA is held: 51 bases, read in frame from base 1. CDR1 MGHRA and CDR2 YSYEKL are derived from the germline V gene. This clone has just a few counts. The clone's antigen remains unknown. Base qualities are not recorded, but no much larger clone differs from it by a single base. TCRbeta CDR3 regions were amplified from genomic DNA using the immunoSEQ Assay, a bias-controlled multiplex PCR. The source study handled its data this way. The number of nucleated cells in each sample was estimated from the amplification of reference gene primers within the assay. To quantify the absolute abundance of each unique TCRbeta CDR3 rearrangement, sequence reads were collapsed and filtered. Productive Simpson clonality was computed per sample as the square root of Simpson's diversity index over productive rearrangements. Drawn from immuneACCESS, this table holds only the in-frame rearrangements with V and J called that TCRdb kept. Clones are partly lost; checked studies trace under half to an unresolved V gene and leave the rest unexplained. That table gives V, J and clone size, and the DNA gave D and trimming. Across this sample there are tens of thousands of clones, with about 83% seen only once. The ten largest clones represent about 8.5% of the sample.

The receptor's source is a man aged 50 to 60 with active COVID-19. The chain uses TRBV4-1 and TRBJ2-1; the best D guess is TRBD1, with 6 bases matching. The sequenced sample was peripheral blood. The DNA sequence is TGCGCCAGCAGCCAAGAATTCCCGGACAGACTCTACAATGAGCAGTTCTTC. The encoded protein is CASSQEFPDRLYNEQFF.